A selection of T cell receptor beta chains follows, all from one sample in a study of T-cell reconstitution after alpha-beta-depleted transplantation in children. In TCRdb, the PCR reads were re-called with MiXCR into one record per CDR3 protein. The sample records some 240,000 distinct CDR3 sequences, more than 10% being singletons. Source: PBMCs from the stem cell graft donor, taken from the stem cell graft. The receptors derive from a human donor who donated a stem cell graft to a child with acute lymphoblastic leukemia. Both conserved end residues are part of each CDR3. Fields, in order: D gene, V gene, clone size, J gene, CDR3 protein, CDR3 DNA. D genes are given only for firm matches. Size is omitted from some rows. Given values are once, few, many or a class for expanded clones.

>.|TRBV12-3/TRBV12-4|many|TRBJ2-7
CASSLDSDSTKYF
TGTGCCAGCAGTTTGGACAGCGATAGTACGAAGTACTTC
>TRBD1|TRBV7-9|.|TRBJ2-2
CASSQTGLETGELFF
TGTGCCAGCAGCCAGACAGGGTTGGAGACCGGGGAGCTGTTTTTT
>TRBD2|TRBV7-9|many|TRBJ2-3
CASSYRLADFTDTQYF
TGTGCCAGCAGCTACCGACTAGCGGACTTCACAGATACGCAGTATTTT
>.|TRBV4-2|many|TRBJ2-1
CASSHLETGNNEQFF
TGTGCCAGCAGCCACCTAGAGACAGGCAACAATGAGCAGTTCTTC
>TRBD2|TRBV12-3/TRBV12-4|.|TRBJ2-3
CASSPGGGPTDTQYF
TGTGCCAGCAGTCCGGGGGGGGGCCCAACAGATACGCAGTATTTT
>TRBD1|TRBV5-1|few|TRBJ2-3
CASSLRPGTGPGVGTQYF
TGCGCCAGCAGCTTAAGGCCCGGGACAGGTCCCGGTGTGGGTACGCAGTATTTT
>.|TRBV7-6|.|TRBJ2-5
CASSSSSRGSETQYF
TGTGCCAGCAGCTCCTCCTCTAGGGGGAGCGAGACCCAGTACTTC
>TRBD1|TRBV15|few|TRBJ2-2
CATSPIKGQSAANTGELFF
TGTGCCACCAGCCCGATTAAGGGACAGTCTGCGGCGAACACCGGGGAGCTGTTTTTT
>TRBD2|TRBV9|few|TRBJ2-5
CASSIGTSQETQYF
TGTGCCAGCAGCATCGGGACTAGCCAAGAGACCCAGTACTTC
>TRBD1|TRBV19|.|TRBJ2-7
CASSRQGANEQYF
TGTGCCAGTAGCCGACAGGGGGCAAACGAGCAGTACTTC
>.|TRBV6-6|few|TRBJ2-7
CASISAFYEQYF
TGTGCCAGCATATCAGCCTTCTACGAGCAGTACTTC
>.|TRBV7-3|.|TRBJ2-2
CASSRIANTGELFF
TGTGCCAGCAGCCGTATAGCAAACACCGGGGAGCTGTTTTTT
>.|TRBV18|few|TRBJ2-7
CASSPPKGYSYEQYF
TGTGCCAGCTCACCACCCAAGGGATACTCCTACGAGCAGTACTTC
>.|TRBV5-6|many|TRBJ2-7
CASYVRGVTYEQYF
TGTGCCAGCTATGTGAGGGGCGTAACCTACGAGCAGTACTTC
>TRBD2|TRBV9|many|TRBJ2-5
CASSVRPSGGKETQYF
TGTGCCAGCAGCGTGAGGCCTAGCGGGGGGAAAGAGACCCAGTACTTC
>TRBD1|TRBV29-1|.|TRBJ1-2
CSVETGEVGYTF
TGCAGCGTTGAAACAGGGGAAGTTGGCTACACCTTC
>.|TRBV18|few|TRBJ1-4
CASSPPGTNEKLFF
TGTGCCAGCTCACCTCCGGGCACTAATGAAAAACTGTTTTTT
>.|TRBV6-5|many|TRBJ2-3
CASSYSLEPTDTQYF
TGTGCCAGCAGTTACTCGTTGGAACCCACAGATACGCAGTATTTT
>.|TRBV4-1|many|TRBJ1-1
CASSQDGKGGNTEAFF
TGCGCCAGCAGCCAAGACGGGAAGGGAGGTAACACTGAAGCTTTCTTT
>.|TRBV5-1|.|TRBJ2-7
CASSSPEGGLSYEQYF
TGCGCCAGCAGCTCCCCGGAGGGAGGTCTCTCCTACGAGCAGTACTTC
>.|TRBV7-8|few|TRBJ2-7
CASSLQTYEQYF
TGTGCCAGCAGCTTACAGACTTACGAGCAGTACTTC
>TRBD1|TRBV3-1|.|TRBJ1-4
CASMDSNRGWFKQKLFF
TGTGCCAGCATGGATTCGAACAGGGGATGGTTTAAACAAAAACTGTTTTTT
>.|TRBV5-1|many|TRBJ2-3
CASSYGKSTDTQYF
TGCGCCAGCAGCTATGGCAAGAGCACAGATACGCAGTATTTT
>.|TRBV11-2|.|TRBJ1-4
CASSFRFERERHEKLFF
TGTGCCAGCAGCTTCCGGTTTGAAAGAGAGCGCCATGAAAAACTGTTTTTT
>.|TRBV10-3|many|TRBJ2-4
CAISKGPQAGQNIQYF
TGTGCCATCAGTAAGGGGCCCCAGGCGGGACAAAACATTCAGTACTTC
>TRBD1|TRBV7-2|many|TRBJ1-5
CASSGRSGGDQPQHF
TGTGCCAGCAGCGGCAGGTCAGGGGGCGATCAGCCCCAGCATTTT
>.|TRBV29-1|few|TRBJ1-1
CSVVWTSANTEAFF
TGCAGCGTTGTTTGGACCTCTGCGAACACTGAAGCTTTCTTT
>.|TRBV4-3|many|TRBJ2-1
CASSQEPEGDNEQFF
TGCGCCAGCAGCCAAGAACCGGAGGGGGACAATGAGCAGTTCTTC
>.|TRBV6-2/TRBV6-3|many|TRBJ2-3
CASTLSRLGTDTQYF
TGTGCCAGCACCCTTTCAAGGTTGGGCACAGATACGCAGTATTTT
>.|TRBV27|many|TRBJ2-2
CASSQKVGLNTGELFF
TGTGCCAGCAGTCAAAAGGTGGGACTGAACACCGGGGAGCTGTTTTTT
>.|TRBV11-1|many|TRBJ1-1
CASSLFGGGNTEAFF
TGTGCCAGCAGCCTCTTCGGGGGCGGGAACACTGAAGCTTTCTTT
>TRBD1|TRBV27|many|TRBJ1-6
CASSFMTGGNSPLHF
TGTGCCAGCAGTTTTATGACAGGGGGCAATTCACCCCTCCACTTT
>.|TRBV29-1|many|TRBJ2-7
CSVSQTSYEQYF
TGCAGCGTGTCCCAGACCAGTTACGAGCAGTACTTC
>.|TRBV12-3/TRBV12-4|many|TRBJ1-1
CASSPPLGGTEAFF
TGTGCCAGCAGTCCCCCACTTGGTGGCACTGAAGCTTTCTTT
>.|TRBV7-2|few|TRBJ2-7
CASSIGGDFAEQYF
TGTGCCAGCAGCATCGGAGGGGACTTCGCCGAGCAGTACTTC
>.|TRBV6-2/TRBV6-3|.|TRBJ2-7
CASTPGRGTEQYF
TGTGCCAGCACTCCCGGAAGAGGGACCGAGCAGTACTTC
>TRBD2|TRBV20-1|many|TRBJ2-1
CSAIGGRAGNEQFF
TGCAGTGCTATCGGCGGGAGGGCCGGGAATGAGCAGTTCTTC
>TRBD1|TRBV7-9|many|TRBJ2-3
CASIQSGTELTDTQYF
TGTGCCAGCATCCAAAGTGGGACAGAGCTCACAGATACGCAGTATTTT
>.|TRBV7-9|few|TRBJ2-1
CASSFDTSQNEQFF
TGTGCCAGCAGCTTCGACACCTCTCAGAATGAGCAGTTCTTC
>.|TRBV3-1|many|TRBJ2-2
CASSQVPGELFF
TGTGCCAGCAGCCAAGTTCCCGGGGAGCTGTTTTTT
>TRBD1|TRBV19|.|TRBJ2-7
CASSLGQGVTYEQYF
TGTGCCAGTAGCCTCGGACAGGGGGTAACCTACGAGCAGTACTTC
>TRBD1|TRBV20-1|many|TRBJ1-1
CSANNRGLTEAFF
TGCAGTGCTAATAACAGGGGGCTTACTGAAGCTTTCTTT
>.|TRBV29-1|many|TRBJ1-1
CSVGVANTEAFF
TGCAGCGTTGGGGTAGCGAACACTGAAGCTTTCTTT
>.|TRBV6-1|many|TRBJ2-2
CASSPENTGELFF
TGTGCCAGCAGTCCTGAGAATACCGGGGAGCTGTTTTTT
>.|TRBV4-1|many|TRBJ2-2
CASSQEGPVNTGELFF
TGCGCCAGCAGCCAAGAGGGACCGGTGAACACCGGGGAGCTGTTTTTT